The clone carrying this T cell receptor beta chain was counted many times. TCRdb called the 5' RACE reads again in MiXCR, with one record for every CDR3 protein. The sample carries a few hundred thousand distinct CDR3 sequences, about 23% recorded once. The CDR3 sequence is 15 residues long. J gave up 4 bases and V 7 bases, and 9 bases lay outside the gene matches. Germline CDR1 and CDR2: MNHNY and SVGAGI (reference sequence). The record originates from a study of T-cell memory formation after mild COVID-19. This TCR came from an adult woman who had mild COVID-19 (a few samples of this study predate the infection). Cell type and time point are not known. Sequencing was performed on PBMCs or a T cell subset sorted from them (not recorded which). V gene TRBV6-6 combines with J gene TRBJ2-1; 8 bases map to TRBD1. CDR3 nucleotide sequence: TGTGCCAGCAACCCCGGCCAGGGGGCTTACAATGAGCAGTTCTTC. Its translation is CASNPGQGAYNEQFF.